This record looks at one TCR beta chain sequence and its context. CDR1 is SNHLY and CDR2 is FYNNEI in the germline V gene. V lost 2 bases to trimming and J lost 12 bases, with 11 bases between them. The CDR3 is 11 amino acids. TCRdb's table, derived via immunoSEQ multiplex PCR, lists solely in-frame clones and lacks some. The sample records about 230,000 clones, around 80% being singletons. These data are taken from a study of blood T cell repertoires in COVID-19. Sequencing was done on a sample of peripheral blood. The receptor comes from a man between 40 and 49 years old with active or convalescent COVID-19. The V gene is TRBV2, the J gene TRBJ2-7; D unresolved. In DNA form, the CDR3 reads TGTGCCAGCAGTGAATTTGAGTTTCCGTACTTC. This sequence encodes CASSEFEFPYF. Supplemented by reference TRBV2 and TRBJ2-7, the full variable domain reads EPEVTQTPSHQVTQMGQEVILRCVPISNHLYFYWYRQILGQKVEFLVSFYNNEISEKSEIFDDQFSVERPDGSNFTLKIRSTKLEDSAMYFCASSEFEFPYFGPGTRLTVT.